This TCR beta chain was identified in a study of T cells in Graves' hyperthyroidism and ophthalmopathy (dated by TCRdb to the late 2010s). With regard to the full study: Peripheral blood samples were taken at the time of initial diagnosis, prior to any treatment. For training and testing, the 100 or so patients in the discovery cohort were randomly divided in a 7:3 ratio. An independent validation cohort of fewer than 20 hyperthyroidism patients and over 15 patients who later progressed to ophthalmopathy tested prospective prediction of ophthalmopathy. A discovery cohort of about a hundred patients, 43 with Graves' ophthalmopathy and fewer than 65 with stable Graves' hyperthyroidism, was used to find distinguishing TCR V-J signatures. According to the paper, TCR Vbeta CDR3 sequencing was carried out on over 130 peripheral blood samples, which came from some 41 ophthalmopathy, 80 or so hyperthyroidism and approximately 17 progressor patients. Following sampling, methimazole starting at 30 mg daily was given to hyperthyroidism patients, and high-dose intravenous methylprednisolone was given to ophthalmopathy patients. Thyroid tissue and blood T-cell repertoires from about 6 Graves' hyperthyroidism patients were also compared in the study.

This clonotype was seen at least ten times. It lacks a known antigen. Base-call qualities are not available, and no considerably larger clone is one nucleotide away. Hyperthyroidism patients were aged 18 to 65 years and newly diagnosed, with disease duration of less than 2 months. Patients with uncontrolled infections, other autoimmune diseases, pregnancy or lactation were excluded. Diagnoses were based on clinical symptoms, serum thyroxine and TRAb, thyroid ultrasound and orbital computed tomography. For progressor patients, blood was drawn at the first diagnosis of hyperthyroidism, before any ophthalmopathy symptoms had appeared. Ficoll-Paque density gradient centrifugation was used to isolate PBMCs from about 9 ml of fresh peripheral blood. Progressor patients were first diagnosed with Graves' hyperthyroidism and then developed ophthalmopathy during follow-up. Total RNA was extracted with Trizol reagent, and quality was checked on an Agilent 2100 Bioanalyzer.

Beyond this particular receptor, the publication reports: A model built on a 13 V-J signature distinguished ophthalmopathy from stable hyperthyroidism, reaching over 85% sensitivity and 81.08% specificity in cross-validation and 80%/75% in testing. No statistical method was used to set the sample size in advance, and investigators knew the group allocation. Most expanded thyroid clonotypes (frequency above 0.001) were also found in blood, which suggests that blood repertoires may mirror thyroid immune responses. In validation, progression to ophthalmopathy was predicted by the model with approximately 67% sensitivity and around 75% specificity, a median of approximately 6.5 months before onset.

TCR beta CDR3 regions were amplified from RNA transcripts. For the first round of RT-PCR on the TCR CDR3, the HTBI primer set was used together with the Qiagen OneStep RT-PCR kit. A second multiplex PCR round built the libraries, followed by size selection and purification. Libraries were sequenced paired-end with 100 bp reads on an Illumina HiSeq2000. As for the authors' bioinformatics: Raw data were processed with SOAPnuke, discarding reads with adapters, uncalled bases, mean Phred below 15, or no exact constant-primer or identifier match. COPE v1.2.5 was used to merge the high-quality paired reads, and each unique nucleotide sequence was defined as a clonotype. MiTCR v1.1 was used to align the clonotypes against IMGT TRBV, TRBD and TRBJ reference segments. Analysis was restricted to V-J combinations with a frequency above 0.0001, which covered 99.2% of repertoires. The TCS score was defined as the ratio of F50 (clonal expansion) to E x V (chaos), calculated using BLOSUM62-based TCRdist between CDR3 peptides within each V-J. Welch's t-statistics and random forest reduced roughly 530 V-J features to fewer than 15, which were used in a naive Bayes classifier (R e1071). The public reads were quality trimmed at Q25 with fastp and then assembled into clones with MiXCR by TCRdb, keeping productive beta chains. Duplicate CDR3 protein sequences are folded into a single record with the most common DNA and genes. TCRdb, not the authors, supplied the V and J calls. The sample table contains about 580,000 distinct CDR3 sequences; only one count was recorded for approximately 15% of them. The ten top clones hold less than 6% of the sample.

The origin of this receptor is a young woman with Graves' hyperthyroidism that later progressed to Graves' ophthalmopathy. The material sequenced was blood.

The CDR3 sequence is CSVSWGDREAFF. The nucleotides read TGCAGCGTCTCATGGGGAGACAGAGAAGCTTTCTTT. The rearrangement joined TRBV29-1 to TRBJ1-1; the D segment could be TRBD1, given 5 matching bases. The germline V gene encodes CDR1 SQVTM and CDR2 ANQGSEA. The CDR3 runs 12 residues from the cysteine to the phenylalanine. The CDR3 DNA has 36 bases and is translated from base 1. V drops 6 bases and J drops 8 bases, leaving 16 bases in between.